The rows below give T cell receptor beta chains drawn from one sample of a study of blood T cell repertoires in COVID-19. Using immunoSEQ multiplex PCR, the repertoire was profiled, and TCRdb retains in-frame clones only, with some absent. Of 100,000 or so clones in the sample, around 87% were seen once. Sequenced: peripheral blood. These receptors all stem from a woman under 40 with acute or convalescent COVID-19. CDR3s include the opening cysteine and the closing phenylalanine or tryptophan. A D gene is named only where the DNA matches it firmly. Not all rows give a size; the values are once, few, many and, for expanded clones, a class.

J gene,D gene,V gene,clone size,CDR3 protein,CDR3 DNA
TRBJ1-5,NA,TRBV7-9,once,CASSRDANQPQHF,TGTGCCAGCAGCCGGGATGCTAATCAGCCCCAGCATTTT
TRBJ1-2,TRBD1,TRBV4-1,NA,CASLSGGAGVGGYTF,TGCGCCAGCCTTTCAGGGGGCGCGGGTGTAGGTGGCTACACCTTC
TRBJ1-4,TRBD1,TRBV28,NA,CASSFRGTNEKLFF,TGTGCCAGCAGTTTCAGGGGGACTAATGAAAAACTGTTTTTT
TRBJ2-3,TRBD1,TRBV29-1,NA,CSEGQGVDTQYF,TGCAGCGAAGGCCAGGGGGTAGATACGCAGTATTTT
TRBJ1-6,NA,TRBV3-1/TRBV3-2,NA,CAGFESIPYNSPLHF,TGTGCCGGTTTTGAGTCAATACCCTATAATTCACCCCTCCACTTT
TRBJ2-2,NA,TRBV2,once,CASSSPLPGNTGELFF,TGTGCCAGCAGCTCCCCATTGCCGGGGAACACCGGGGAGCTGTTTTTT
TRBJ1-2,NA,TRBV14,NA,CASSQRVGEARANYGYTF,TGTGCCAGCAGCCAACGAGTGGGGGAGGCCCGAGCTAACTATGGCTACACCTTC
TRBJ1-5,TRBD1,TRBV18,NA,CASSRQGDGQPQHF,TGTGCCAGCTCAAGACAGGGGGATGGTCAGCCCCAGCATTTT
TRBJ2-3,NA,TRBV5-1,NA,CASSYPGTDTQYF,TGCGCCAGCAGCTACCCGGGCACAGATACGCAGTATTTT
TRBJ2-1,NA,TRBV6-6,NA,CASSYQGGYNEQFF,TGTGCCAGCAGTTACCAGGGGGGCTACAATGAGCAGTTCTTC
TRBJ1-6,TRBD1,TRBV4-1,NA,CASSPRPSRQGAAGNSPLHF,TGCGCCAGCAGCCCCCGTCCATCCAGACAGGGGGCGGCAGGTAATTCACCCCTCCACTTT
TRBJ2-7,NA,TRBV6-2/TRBV6-3,NA,CASSPMGSEQYF,TGTGCCAGCAGCCCCATGGGCTCCGAGCAGTACTTC
TRBJ1-2,TRBD1,TRBV18,NA,CASSPGTGTNGYTF,TGTGCCAGCTCGCCCGGGACAGGGACCAATGGCTACACCTTC
TRBJ2-3,NA,TRBV7-6,once,CASSLLTSTDTQYF,TGTGCCAGCAGCTTACTGACTAGCACAGATACGCAGTATTTT
TRBJ1-6,TRBD1,TRBV6-6,NA,CASTEEGAISPLHF,TGTGCCAGCACCGAAGAGGGGGCTATTTCACCCCTCCACTTT
TRBJ2-7,TRBD2,TRBV11-3,NA,CASSLVASGSYEQYF,TGTGCCAGCAGCTTAGTTGCTAGCGGGTCCTACGAGCAGTACTTC
TRBJ2-6,NA,TRBV19,NA,CASRRQVSGANVLTF,TGTGCCAGTAGGCGACAGGTCTCTGGGGCCAACGTCCTGACTTTC
TRBJ2-2,TRBD2,TRBV4-1,once,CASSQEGTSGSTGELFF,TGCGCCAGCAGCCAAGAGGGGACTAGCGGGAGCACCGGGGAGCTGTTTTTT
TRBJ2-2,NA,TRBV27,few,CASSPTQGIANTGELFF,TGTGCCAGCAGTCCGACCCAGGGGATTGCGAACACCGGGGAGCTGTTTTTT
TRBJ1-5,TRBD1,TRBV28,once,CASRRSQGMSNQPQHF,TGTGCCAGCAGGCGCTCACAGGGGATGAGCAATCAGCCCCAGCATTTT
TRBJ1-2,NA,TRBV13,NA,CASSLVGQRYGYTF,TGTGCCAGCAGCTTAGTCGGACAGAGGTATGGCTACACCTTC
TRBJ1-1,NA,TRBV5-1,NA,CASSRRALEDTEAFF,TGCGCCAGCAGCCGCAGGGCCCTCGAGGACACTGAAGCTTTCTTT
TRBJ1-1,NA,TRBV19,NA,CASTSRGGISEAFF,TGTGCCAGTACCAGCCGGGGTGGGATAAGTGAAGCTTTCTTT
TRBJ2-7,NA,TRBV28,NA,CASSLSLRGQYF,TGTGCCAGCAGTTTATCATTACGGGGGCAGTACTTC
TRBJ1-2,TRBD1,TRBV19,once,CASSVSTGAGYGYTF,TGTGCCAGTAGTGTATCGACAGGGGCTGGCTATGGCTACACCTTC
TRBJ1-2,NA,TRBV10-3,NA,CATAYGTSQEGYTF,TGTGCCACCGCATACGGAACGAGTCAGGAAGGCTACACCTTC
TRBJ2-1,NA,TRBV6-6,NA,CASSYSSTGQSEQFF,TGTGCCAGCAGTTACTCGAGCACAGGACAGAGTGAGCAGTTCTTC
TRBJ2-2,TRBD1,TRBV28,once,CASSSLRDRETGELFF,TGTGCCAGCAGTTCCCTCCGGGACAGGGAAACCGGGGAGCTGTTTTTT
TRBJ2-3,NA,TRBV20-1,NA,CSASKGDSDTQYF,TGCAGTGCTAGTAAGGGGGATTCAGATACGCAGTATTTT
TRBJ1-2,NA,TRBV27,NA,CASRSSGLSPYGYTF,TGTGCCAGCAGATCCTCCGGACTATCTCCTTATGGCTACACCTTC
TRBJ2-3,TRBD1,TRBV9,once,CASSVTSGAGGGTDTQYF,TGTGCCAGCAGCGTTACCTCTGGAGCAGGGGGCGGGACAGATACGCAGTATTTT
TRBJ1-2,TRBD1,TRBV15,NA,CATRTGTNYGYTF,TGTGCCACCCGGACAGGGACTAACTATGGCTACACCTTC
TRBJ1-2,TRBD1,TRBV6-5,NA,CASSYSGTVFYGYTF,TGTGCCAGCAGTTACTCCGGGACAGTTTTCTATGGCTACACCTTC
TRBJ2-2,NA,TRBV9,once,CASSDQRDGLDTGELFF,TGTGCCAGCAGCGACCAGAGGGATGGGTTGGACACCGGGGAGCTGTTTTTT
TRBJ1-1,NA,TRBV12-3/TRBV12-4,NA,CASSLGEGGEAFF,TGTGCCAGCAGTTTAGGGGAGGGTGGCGAAGCTTTCTTT
TRBJ1-1,NA,TRBV5-1,NA,CASSLDRDWAEAFF,TGCGCCAGCAGCTTGGACAGGGATTGGGCTGAAGCTTTCTTT
TRBJ1-5,TRBD1,TRBV28,once,CAAQGADGSNQPQHF,TGTGCCGCGCAGGGGGCGGATGGGAGCAATCAGCCCCAGCATTTT
TRBJ1-2,NA,TRBV25-1,NA,CASSSDRTSYGYTF,TGTGCCAGCAGCTCAGACAGAACCTCCTATGGCTACACCTTC
TRBJ2-3,TRBD2,TRBV6-4,NA,CASSAGLAGGPDTQYF,TGTGCCAGCAGCGCCGGACTAGCGGGGGGCCCAGATACGCAGTATTTT
TRBJ1-4,NA,TRBV6-6,NA,CASSLQGEGLFF,TGTGCCAGCAGTTTACAGGGAGAGGGTCTGTTTTTT
TRBJ2-2,NA,TRBV24-1,NA,CATISGTGELFF,TGTGCCACCATCTCGGGCACCGGGGAGCTGTTTTTT
TRBJ2-7,TRBD2,TRBV7-3,few,CASSLSPAGGGYEQYF,TGTGCCAGCAGCTTAAGTCCAGCGGGGGGTGGCTACGAGCAGTACTTC
TRBJ1-3,NA,TRBV21-1,NA,CASSKTQGASGNTIYF,TGTGCCAGCAGCAAGACCCAGGGGGCCTCTGGAAACACCATATATTTT
TRBJ1-2,NA,TRBV6-5,NA,CASSSTLDSYGYTF,TGTGCCAGCAGCTCTACCCTAGACAGCTATGGCTACACCTTC
TRBJ2-1,NA,TRBV7-9,few,CASQWWQGMAVYNEQFF,TGTGCCAGCCAATGGTGGCAGGGGATGGCGGTTTACAATGAGCAGTTCTTC
TRBJ2-3,TRBD1,TRBV15,NA,CATSTSTGADTQYF,TGTGCCACCAGCACCTCGACAGGGGCAGATACGCAGTATTTT
TRBJ1-1,NA,TRBV19,NA,CASSTTPGDTEAFF,TGTGCCAGTAGCACAACACCGGGGGACACTGAAGCTTTCTTT
TRBJ1-4,NA,TRBV6-5,few,CASIGGRVSEKLFF,TGTGCCAGCATTGGGGGGAGGGTTTCTGAAAAACTGTTTTTT
TRBJ2-1,NA,TRBV5-6,NA,CASSPRGGGFHEQFF,TGTGCCAGCAGCCCCCGAGGCGGGGGCTTCCATGAGCAGTTCTTC
TRBJ2-1,TRBD2,TRBV11-3,NA,CASSSGLAGEQFF,TGTGCCAGCAGCTCTGGACTAGCGGGTGAGCAGTTCTTC
TRBJ1-3,NA,TRBV12-3/TRBV12-4,few,CASSLAGHWVEF,TGTGCCAGCAGTTTGGCTGGACATTGGGTCGAGTTT
TRBJ2-6,NA,TRBV29-1,NA,CSVPGPTKGANVLTF,TGCAGCGTCCCAGGGCCGACCAAAGGGGCCAACGTCCTGACTTTC
TRBJ1-3,NA,TRBV5-1,NA,CASSPTPGISGNTIYF,TGCGCCAGCAGCCCAACTCCAGGGATCTCTGGAAACACCATATATTTT
TRBJ2-3,NA,TRBV7-7,NA,CASSLRLLAGRSTDTQYF,TGTGCCAGCAGCTTAAGATTGCTTGCGGGGCGAAGCACAGATACGCAGTATTTT
TRBJ2-7,NA,TRBV10-1,NA,CASSANEGSYEQYF,TGCGCCAGCAGTGCAAACGAGGGTAGCTACGAGCAGTACTTC
TRBJ1-4,TRBD1,TRBV7-9,NA,CASSSAQGAFEKLFF,TGTGCCAGCAGTTCGGCACAGGGGGCGTTTGAAAAACTGTTTTTT
TRBJ2-7,NA,TRBV27,once,CASSLNERLSYEQYF,TGTGCCAGCAGTTTAAACGAACGGTTATCCTACGAGCAGTACTTC
TRBJ1-3,NA,TRBV3-1/TRBV3-2,NA,CASSQSASGIENTIYF,TGTGCCAGCAGCCAAAGTGCATCAGGAATCGAAAACACCATATATTTT
TRBJ1-3,NA,TRBV9,NA,CASSLGYSNTIYF,TGTGCCAGCAGCCTCGGTTATTCCAACACCATATATTTT
TRBJ1-2,TRBD1,TRBV19,once,CASSLWTGRDYGYTF,TGTGCCAGTAGTCTCTGGACAGGGCGAGACTATGGCTACACCTTC